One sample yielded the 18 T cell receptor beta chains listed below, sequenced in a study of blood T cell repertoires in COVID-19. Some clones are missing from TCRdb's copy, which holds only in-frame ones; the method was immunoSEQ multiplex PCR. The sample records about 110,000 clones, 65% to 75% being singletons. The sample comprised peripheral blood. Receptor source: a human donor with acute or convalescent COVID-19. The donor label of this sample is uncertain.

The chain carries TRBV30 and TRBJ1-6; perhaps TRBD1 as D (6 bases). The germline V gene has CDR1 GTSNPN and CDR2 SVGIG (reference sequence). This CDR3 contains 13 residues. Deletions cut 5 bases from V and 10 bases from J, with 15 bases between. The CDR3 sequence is CAWEGQLGSPLHF. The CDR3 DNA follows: TGTGCCTGGGAAGGACAGCTGGGGTCACCCCTCCACTTT.

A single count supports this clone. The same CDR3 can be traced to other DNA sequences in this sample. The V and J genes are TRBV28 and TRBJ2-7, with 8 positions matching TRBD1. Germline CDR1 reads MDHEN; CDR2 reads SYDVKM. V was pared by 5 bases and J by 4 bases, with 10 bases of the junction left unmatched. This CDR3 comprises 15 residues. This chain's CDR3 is CASSPTGTGSYEQYV. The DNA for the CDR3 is TGTGCCAGCAGTCCCACCGGGACAGGAAGTTACGAGCAGTACGTC.

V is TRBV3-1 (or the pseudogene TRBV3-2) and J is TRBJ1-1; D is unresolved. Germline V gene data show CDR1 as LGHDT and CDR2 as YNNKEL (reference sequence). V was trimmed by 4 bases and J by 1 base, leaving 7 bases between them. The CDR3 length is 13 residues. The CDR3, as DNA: TGTGCCAGCAGCCCGAACTGGAACACTGAAGCTTTCTTT. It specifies CASSPNWNTEAFF.

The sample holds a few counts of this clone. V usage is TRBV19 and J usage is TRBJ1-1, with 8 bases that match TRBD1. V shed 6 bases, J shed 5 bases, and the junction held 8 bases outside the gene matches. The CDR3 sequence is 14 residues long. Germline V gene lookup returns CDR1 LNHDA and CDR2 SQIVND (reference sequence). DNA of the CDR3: TGTGCCAGTAGAGGACAGGGTTCGGTGACTGAAGCTTTCTTT. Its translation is CASRGQGSVTEAFF.

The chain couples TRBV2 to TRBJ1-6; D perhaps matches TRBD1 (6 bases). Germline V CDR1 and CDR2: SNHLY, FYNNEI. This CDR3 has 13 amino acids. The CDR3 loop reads CAGKDRWDSPLHF. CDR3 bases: TGTGCGGGCAAAGACAGGTGGGATTCACCCCTCCACTTT.

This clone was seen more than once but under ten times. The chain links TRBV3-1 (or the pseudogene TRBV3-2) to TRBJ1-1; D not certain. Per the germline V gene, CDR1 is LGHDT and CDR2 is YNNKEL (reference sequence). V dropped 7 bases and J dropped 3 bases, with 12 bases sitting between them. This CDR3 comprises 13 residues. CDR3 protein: CASTGYSHTEAFF. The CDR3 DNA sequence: TGTGCCAGCACGGGGTACTCTCACACTGAAGCTTTCTTT.

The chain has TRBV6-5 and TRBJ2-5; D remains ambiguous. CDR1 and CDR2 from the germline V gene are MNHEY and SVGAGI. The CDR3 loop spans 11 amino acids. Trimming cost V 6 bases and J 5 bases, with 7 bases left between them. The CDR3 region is CASRAAETQYF. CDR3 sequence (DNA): TGTGCCAGCAGAGCCGCGGAGACCCAGTACTTC.

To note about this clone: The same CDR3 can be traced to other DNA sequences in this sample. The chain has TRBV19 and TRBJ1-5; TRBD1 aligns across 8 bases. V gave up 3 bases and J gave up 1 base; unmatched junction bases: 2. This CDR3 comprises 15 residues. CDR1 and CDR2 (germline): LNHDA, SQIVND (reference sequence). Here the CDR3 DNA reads TGTGCCAGTAGTATCCGGACAGGGAGCAATCAGCCCCAGCATTTT. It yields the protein CASSIRTGSNQPQHF. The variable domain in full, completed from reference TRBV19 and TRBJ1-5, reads DGGITQSPKYLFRKEGQNVTLSCEQNLNHDAMYWYRQDPGQGLRLIYYSQIVNDFQKGDIAEGYSVSREKKESFPLTVTSAQKNPTAFYLCASSIRTGSNQPQHFGDGTRLSIL.

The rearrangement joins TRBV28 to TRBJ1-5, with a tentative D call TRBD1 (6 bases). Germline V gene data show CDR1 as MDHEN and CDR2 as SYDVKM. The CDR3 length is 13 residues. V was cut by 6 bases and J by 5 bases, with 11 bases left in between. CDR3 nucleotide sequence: TGTGCCAGCAGGTCGACAGGTTATCAGCCCCAGCATTTT. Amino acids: CASRSTGYQPQHF.

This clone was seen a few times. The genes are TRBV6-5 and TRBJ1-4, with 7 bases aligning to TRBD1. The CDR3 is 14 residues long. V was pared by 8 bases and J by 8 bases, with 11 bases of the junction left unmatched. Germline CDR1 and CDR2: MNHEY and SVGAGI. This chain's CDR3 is CASFPDRVREKLFF. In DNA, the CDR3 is TGTGCCAGCTTCCCTGACAGGGTGCGAGAAAAACTGTTTTTT.

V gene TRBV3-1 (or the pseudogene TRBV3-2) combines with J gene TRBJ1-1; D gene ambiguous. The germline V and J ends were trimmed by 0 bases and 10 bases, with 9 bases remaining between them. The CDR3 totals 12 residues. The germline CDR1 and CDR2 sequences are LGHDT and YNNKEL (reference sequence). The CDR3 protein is CASSQDRRVAFF. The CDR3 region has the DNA TGTGCCAGCAGCCAAGATCGGCGGGTAGCTTTCTTT.

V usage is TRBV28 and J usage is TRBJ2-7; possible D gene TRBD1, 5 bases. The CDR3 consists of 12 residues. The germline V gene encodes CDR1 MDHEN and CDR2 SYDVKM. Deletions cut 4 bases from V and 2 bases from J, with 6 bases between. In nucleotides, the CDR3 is TGTGCCAGCAGTTCCAGGGCCTACGAGCAGTACGTC. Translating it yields CASSSRAYEQYV.

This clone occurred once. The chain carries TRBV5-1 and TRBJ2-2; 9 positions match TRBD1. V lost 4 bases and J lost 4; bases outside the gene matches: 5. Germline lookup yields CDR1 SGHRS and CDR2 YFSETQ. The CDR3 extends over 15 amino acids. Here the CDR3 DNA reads TGCGCCAGCAGCAACCGACAGGGGGGCACCGGGGAGCTGTTTTTT. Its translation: CASSNRQGGTGELFF.

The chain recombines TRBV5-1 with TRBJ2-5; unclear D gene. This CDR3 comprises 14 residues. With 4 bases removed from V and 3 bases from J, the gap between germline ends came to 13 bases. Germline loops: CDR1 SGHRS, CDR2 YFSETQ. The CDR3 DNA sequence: TGCGCCAGCAGCACCCTTGGCCCGAAAGAGACCCAGTACTTC. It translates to CASSTLGPKETQYF.

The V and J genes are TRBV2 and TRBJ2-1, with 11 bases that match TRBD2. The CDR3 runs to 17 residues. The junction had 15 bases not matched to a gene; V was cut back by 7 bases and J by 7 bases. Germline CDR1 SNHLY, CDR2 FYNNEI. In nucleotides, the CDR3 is TGTGCCAGCAATGGAGGCGAGGTCCTAGCGGGGGGAAATGAGCAGTTCTTC. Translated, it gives CASNGGEVLAGGNEQFF.

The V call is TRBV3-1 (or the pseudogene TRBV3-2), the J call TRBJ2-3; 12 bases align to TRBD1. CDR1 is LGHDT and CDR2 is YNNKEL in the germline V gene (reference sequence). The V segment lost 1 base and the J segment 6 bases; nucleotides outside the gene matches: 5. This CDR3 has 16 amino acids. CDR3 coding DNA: TGTGCCAGCAGCCAAGGAAGGGACAGGGGGCTGGATACGCAGTATTTT. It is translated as CASSQGRDRGLDTQYF.

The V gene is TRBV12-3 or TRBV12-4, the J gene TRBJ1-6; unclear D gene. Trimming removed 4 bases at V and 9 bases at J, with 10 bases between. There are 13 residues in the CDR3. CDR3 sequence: CASSWRAGSPLHF. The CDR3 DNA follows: TGTGCCAGCAGTTGGAGGGCTGGTTCACCCCTCCACTTT.

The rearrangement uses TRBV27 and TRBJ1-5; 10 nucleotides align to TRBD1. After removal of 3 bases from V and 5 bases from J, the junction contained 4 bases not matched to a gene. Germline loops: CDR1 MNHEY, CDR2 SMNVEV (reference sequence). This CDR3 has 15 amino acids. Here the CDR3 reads CASSFPGQGDQPQHF. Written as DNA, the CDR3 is TGTGCCAGCAGTTTTCCCGGACAGGGGGATCAGCCCCAGCATTTT.